This TCR beta chain appears in the sequencing data of a study of response to subunit inactivated influenza vaccine. This clonotype was seen more than once but under ten times. TCRdb reprocessed the RT-PCR reads via MiXCR and lists one record per CDR3 protein. The table shows about 190,000 distinct CDR3 sequences, with over 13% occurring only once. This clonotype was obtained from a man in his fifties who received an inactivated influenza vaccine. Here the sequenced sample was CD8+ T cells sorted from PBMCs, taken roughly 5 days after vaccination.

The CDR3 nucleotides are TGTGCCAGCAGCTATTCGAATTATGGCTACACCTTC. Translation gives CASSYSNYGYTF. The chain combines TRBV7-2 with TRBJ1-2; D call uncertain. Germline V lookup: CDR1 SGHTA, CDR2 FQGNSA. V lost 4 bases and J lost 5, with 8 bases in between. This CDR3 is built from 12 residues.